Listed below are T cell receptor beta chains from one sample, sequenced in a study of radiotherapy plus CTLA-4 blockade in lung cancer. Repertoires were generated with immunoSEQ multiplex PCR, while TCRdb's copy carries only in-frame clones and drops some. The sample contains some 110,000 clones, more than 75% of which appear only once. The sample here was peripheral blood, taken from a patient treated with radiotherapy plus ipilimumab. These receptors all come from a human donor with non-small cell lung cancer that progressed on radiotherapy plus ipilimumab. Some clones in this sample may be carry-over from other donors' samples. CDR3s include the opening cysteine and the closing phenylalanine or tryptophan. The order of the fields is D gene, clone size, V gene, J gene, CDR3 protein, CDR3 DNA. The D gene is left open where the match is weak. Only some rows state a clone size, as once, few, many or a class for expanded clones.

-	-	TRBV7-9	TRBJ2-1	CASSLGLKPYNEQFF	TGTGCCAGCAGCCTGGGCCTAAAACCCTACAATGAGCAGTTCTTC
-	-	TRBV6-5	TRBJ2-1	CASSYSAQGMRSEQFF	TGTGCCAGCAGTTATAGTGCGCAGGGAATGAGGAGCGAGCAGTTCTTC
-	few	TRBV28	TRBJ1-4	CASSLVAALNEKLFF	TGTGCCAGCAGCCTCGTTGCGGCTCTTAATGAAAAACTGTTTTTT
-	once	TRBV5-6	TRBJ1-2	CASSIGKNYGYTF	TGTGCCAGCAGCATCGGGAAAAACTATGGCTACACCTTC
-	-	TRBV5-1	TRBJ2-7	CASSSAEYEQYF	TGCGCCAGCAGCTCGGCGGAGTACGAGCAGTACTTC
TRBD1	medium-sized	TRBV6-1	TRBJ1-6	CASGRTGQENSPLHF	TGTGCCAGCGGGAGGACGGGACAGGAAAATTCACCCCTCCACTTT
-	-	TRBV7-2	TRBJ2-7	CASSRFMGGTQQQYF	TGTGCCAGCAGCCGTTTCATGGGGGGGACACAGCAGCAGTACTTC
-	-	TRBV7-9	TRBJ1-5	CASSALGTSNQPQHF	TGTGCCAGCAGCGCCCTCGGCACTAGCAATCAGCCCCAGCATTTT
TRBD1	-	TRBV7-2	TRBJ2-5	CASSLEPRGETQYF	TGTGCCAGCAGCTTAGAACCCAGGGGGGAGACCCAGTACTTC
TRBD2	-	TRBV18	TRBJ2-5	CASSPQLAGVETQYF	TGTGCCAGCTCACCACAACTAGCGGGGGTAGAGACCCAGTACTTC
-	-	TRBV6-5	TRBJ2-5	CASSWGLQETQYF	TGTGCCAGCAGTTGGGGACTTCAAGAGACCCAGTACTTC
TRBD1	-	TRBV28	TRBJ1-5	CASRYLQGAWDQPQHF	TGTGCCAGCAGGTACCTCCAGGGGGCTTGGGATCAGCCCCAGCATTTT
-	-	TRBV19	TRBJ2-1	CASSPNEASKKQFF	TGTGCCAGTAGTCCTAACGAGGCAAGTAAGAAGCAGTTCTTC
-	few	TRBV7-2	TRBJ1-2	CASSTTLAQGSYGYTF	TGTGCCAGCAGCACGACCTTAGCGCAAGGGTCCTATGGCTACACCTTC
-	-	TRBV7-3	TRBJ2-1	CASSLFGGRSYNEQFF	TGTGCCAGCAGCTTATTCGGCGGTCGTTCCTACAATGAGCAGTTCTTC
TRBD2	-	TRBV9	TRBJ2-2	CASSVFSGGHTGELFF	TGTGCCAGCAGCGTTTTTAGCGGGGGGCACACCGGGGAGCTGTTTTTT
-	few	TRBV9	TRBJ1-6	CASSVGSGVGSPLHF	TGTGCCAGCAGCGTAGGGTCAGGGGTCGGTTCACCCCTCCACTTT
TRBD2	once	TRBV7-3	TRBJ2-3	CASSLTPPAAGGRTDTQYF	TGTGCCAGCAGCTTAACGCCCCCAGCGGCGGGGGGACGCACAGATACGCAGTATTTT
TRBD1	-	TRBV5-1	TRBJ1-1	CASSLEGQGFAEAFF	TGCGCCAGCAGCTTGGAGGGACAGGGGTTTGCTGAAGCTTTCTTT
-	few	TRBV5-6	TRBJ1-6	CASSSLGRVADSPLHF	TGTGCCAGCAGCTCCTTGGGCAGGGTGGCGGATTCACCCCTCCACTTT
-	-	TRBV27	TRBJ1-1	CASSWNGMNTEAFF	TGTGCCAGCAGTTGGAATGGCATGAACACTGAAGCTTTCTTT
-	-	TRBV7-2	TRBJ1-5	CASSLFYRNSNQPQHF	TGTGCCAGCAGCTTATTTTACAGGAATAGCAATCAGCCCCAGCATTTT
-	once	TRBV7-9	TRBJ1-6	CASQKSSYNSPLHF	TGTGCCAGCCAGAAGAGCTCCTATAATTCACCCCTCCACTTT
-	-	TRBV9	TRBJ2-5	CASARGSQETQYF	TGTGCCAGCGCTCGGGGCTCACAAGAGACCCAGTACTTC
-	-	TRBV27	TRBJ1-5	CASSPLKRDQPQHF	TGTGCCAGCAGTCCCCTGAAGAGGGATCAGCCCCAGCATTTT
-	-	TRBV2	TRBJ2-3	CATLPSRATDTQYF	TGTGCCACCTTACCGAGCCGGGCCACAGATACGCAGTATTTT
-	once	TRBV2	TRBJ2-7	CASNRIYEQYF	TGTGCCAGCAATCGGATATACGAGCAGTACTTC
-	once	TRBV19	TRBJ1-3	CASSNRRGDSGNTIYF	TGTGCCAGTAGTAATAGACGCGGGGACTCTGGAAACACCATATATTTT
TRBD2	-	TRBV9	TRBJ2-3	CASSVGTSGDPDTQYF	TGTGCCAGCAGCGTAGGGACTAGCGGGGACCCAGATACGCAGTATTTT
TRBD1	medium-sized	TRBV4-3	TRBJ1-6	CASSLLYRGLGNSPLHF	TGCGCCAGCAGCCTCCTCTACAGGGGATTGGGTAATTCACCCCTCCACTTT
-	few	TRBV7-3	TRBJ2-2	CASSIHRTPNTGELFF	TGTGCCAGCAGCATACATCGGACGCCTAACACCGGGGAGCTGTTTTTT
-	-	TRBV7-8	TRBJ2-7	CASSSKGRAVPTAEQYF	TGTGCCAGCAGCTCTAAGGGACGGGCAGTTCCGACCGCCGAGCAGTACTTC
-	-	TRBV19	TRBJ1-6	CASSIANSPLHF	TGTGCCAGTAGTATTGCCAATTCACCCCTCCACTTT
TRBD1	-	TRBV5-1	TRBJ1-2	CASRNTGGANYGYTF	TGCGCCAGTCGCAATACAGGGGGCGCGAACTATGGCTACACCTTC
-	once	TRBV7-3	TRBJ2-3	CASSLRAGAEDTQYF	TGTGCCAGCAGCTTGCGCGCGGGGGCAGAAGATACGCAGTATTTT
-	once	TRBV5-4	TRBJ2-5	CASSLEFGDESSETQYF	TGTGCCAGCAGCTTGGAGTTTGGGGACGAATCCTCAGAGACCCAGTACTTC
TRBD2	-	TRBV7-2	TRBJ2-1	CASSIGGINNEQFF	TGTGCCAGCAGCATCGGGGGGATCAACAATGAGCAGTTCTTC
-	-	TRBV6-1	TRBJ1-2	CASSEGLYGYTF	TGTGCCAGCAGTGAAGGTCTCTATGGCTACACCTTC
TRBD1	once	TRBV7-2	TRBJ1-1	CASSSGQGVSTEAFF	TGTGCCAGCAGCTCGGGACAGGGGGTTTCCACTGAAGCTTTCTTT
-	-	TRBV5-8	TRBJ2-7	CASSLASSYEQYF	TGTGCCAGCAGCTTGGCCAGTTCCTACGAGCAGTACTTC
-	-	TRBV27	TRBJ2-7	CASSTGGVIYEQYF	TGTGCCAGCAGTACAGGGGGGGTAATCTACGAGCAGTACTTC
-	-	TRBV6-6	TRBJ2-1	CASSYGPRDEQFF	TGTGCCAGCAGTTACGGGCCCAGGGATGAGCAGTTCTTC
-	-	TRBV13	TRBJ1-2	CASSKGRSYGYTF	TGTGCCAGCAGCAAGGGACGGAGCTATGGCTACACCTTC
-	-	TRBV9	TRBJ2-7	CASSVTRVSYEQYF	TGTGCCAGCAGCGTAACAAGAGTCAGCTACGAGCAGTACTTC
-	few	TRBV19	TRBJ2-1	CASTPRGLNNEQFF	TGTGCCAGTACCCCGAGAGGGCTGAACAATGAGCAGTTCTTC
TRBD1	-	TRBV7-9	TRBJ1-1	CASSSQGINTEAFF	TGTGCCAGCAGCTCACAGGGGATTAACACTGAAGCTTTCTTT
-	-	TRBV18	TRBJ1-2	CASSPNRDGYTF	TGTGCCAGCTCACCTAACAGAGATGGCTACACCTTC
-	-	TRBV5-4	TRBJ2-3	CASSLVGGRVTDTQYF	TGTGCCAGCAGCTTGGTCGGGGGGCGCGTTACAGATACGCAGTATTTT
TRBD1	-	TRBV4-1	TRBJ1-2	CASSQGSRTGVGYTF	TGCGCCAGCAGCCAAGGGTCGAGGACAGGGGTTGGCTACACCTTC
TRBD1	-	TRBV30	TRBJ2-7	CARTGGGYEQYF	TGTGCCCGGACAGGGGGCGGATACGAGCAGTACTTC
-	-	TRBV6-6	TRBJ1-1	CASSFQEGNTEAFF	TGTGCCAGCAGTTTCCAAGAGGGGAACACTGAAGCTTTCTTT
-	-	TRBV4-1	TRBJ2-3	CASSQGFRVDSDTQYF	TGCGCCAGCAGCCAAGGTTTCCGGGTAGATTCAGATACGCAGTATTTT
-	-	TRBV6-6	TRBJ1-5	CASTLPEGRGQPQHF	TGTGCCAGCACCCTCCCCGAGGGGCGAGGACAGCCCCAGCATTTT
-	-	TRBV7-2	TRBJ2-2	CASSLVEAGELFF	TGTGCCAGCAGCTTAGTCGAGGCCGGGGAGCTGTTTTTT
TRBD1	-	TRBV4-1	TRBJ1-1	CASSQYQGGLEAFF	TGCGCCAGCAGCCAATATCAGGGGGGTCTTGAAGCTTTCTTT
-	-	TRBV14	TRBJ1-2	CASSQGLGRYGYTF	TGTGCCAGCAGCCAGGGCCTTGGGCGCTATGGCTACACCTTC
-	few	TRBV10-1	TRBJ2-7	CASSEIQGLDYEQYF	TGCGCCAGCAGTGAGATTCAGGGGCTGGATTACGAGCAGTACTTC
-	-	TRBV5-1	TRBJ1-4	CASSARQGGEKLFF	TGCGCCAGCAGCGCCCGGCAGGGCGGAGAAAAACTGTTTTTT
TRBD1	-	TRBV5-1	TRBJ2-7	CASSLEGTGGDEQYF	TGCGCCAGCAGCTTGGAAGGGACAGGGGGGGACGAGCAGTACTTC
-	-	TRBV4-3	TRBJ1-2	CASSQVLDSLNYGYTF	TGCGCCAGCAGCCAAGTTCTGGACAGCCTCAACTATGGCTACACCTTC